Following are 9 T cell receptor beta chains from one sample sequenced in a study of CD4 T cells in relation to SARS-CoV-2 and coronaviruses. This table comes from immunoSEQ multiplex PCR, and its TCRdb copy is limited to in-frame clones, with some not included. The sample holds about 23,000 clones, roughly 74% seen once. These receptors are not linked to any known antigen. CD4+ T cells from unexposed donors were obtained before the COVID-19 pandemic (2011-2018). After ten to eleven days of culture, CD4+ T cells were isolated. Sequenced sample: CD4+ T cells from PBMCs, cultured in vitro. The origin of the receptors is a human donor in good health.

The J gene is TRBJ1-5, the V gene TRBV28; D is possibly TRBD1 (5 bases). From germline, CDR1 is MDHEN and CDR2 SYDVKM. The V and J ends lost 6 bases and 9 bases respectively, with 21 bases between them. The CDR3 has 15 residues. Here the CDR3 reads CASSQYTGPGGPQHF. As DNA, the CDR3 is TGTGCCAGCAGCCAATATACAGGCCCCGGAGGGCCCCAGCATTTT.

CDR3 loop: CASSWGGNSTDTQYF. The CDR3 DNA reads as TGTGCCAGCAGCTGGGGAGGGAACAGCACAGATACGCAGTATTTT. V and J are TRBV11-3 and TRBJ2-3; 7 nucleotides agree with TRBD2. This CDR3 has 15 amino acids. V shed 4 bases, J shed 0 bases, and the junction held 4 bases outside the gene matches. Germline V gene lookup returns CDR1 SGHNT and CDR2 YENEEA.

This chain joins TRBV19 and TRBJ2-2; 7 bases match TRBD2. From germline, CDR1 is LNHDA and CDR2 SQIVND (reference sequence). The ends lost 1 base at V and 0 bases at J; junction bases unmatched: 5. The CDR3 is 17 amino acids. CDR3 loop: CASSIVMTSPNTGELFF. DNA of the CDR3: TGTGCCAGTAGTATAGTGATGACTAGCCCGAACACCGGGGAGCTGTTTTTT.

This clone was recorded once. This sequence joins TRBV4-2 and TRBJ2-5; TRBD2 agrees at 8 bases. The germline V gene encodes CDR1 LGHNA and CDR2 YNFKEQ. J lost 5 bases, V lost 0 bases, and 5 bases had no gene match. This CDR3 spans 15 amino acids. CDR3: CASSQEPGLAETQYF. In DNA form, the CDR3 reads TGTGCCAGCAGCCAAGAACCCGGACTAGCTGAGACCCAGTACTTC.

This clone has just a few counts. The rearrangement joins TRBV9 to TRBJ2-3; 9 bases are a match to TRBD2. V gave up 0 bases and J gave up 3 bases; unmatched junction bases: 5. The CDR3 sequence is 16 residues long. The germline V gene has CDR1 SGDLS and CDR2 YYNGEE. In DNA, the CDR3 is TGTGCCAGCAGCGTAGGGGCGGGAGGGCCGACAGATACGCAGTATTTT. It yields the protein CASSVGAGGPTDTQYF.

DNA for the CDR3: TGTGCCAGCAGTTTACCCGGGATAGAGAATGAAAAACTGTTTTTT. Protein: CASSLPGIENEKLFF. This chain uses TRBV28 with TRBJ1-4; unclear D gene. Germline V CDR1 and CDR2: MDHEN, SYDVKM. Trimming took off 2 bases at V and 5 bases at J, with 12 bases between the two ends. The CDR3 is 15 residues long.

This clone was seen only a few times. The chain has TRBV7-9 and TRBJ2-1; D unclear. The CDR3 length is 15 residues. Trimming took off 4 bases at V and 0 bases at J, with 10 bases between the two ends. Germline V gene lookup returns CDR1 SEHNR and CDR2 FQNEAQ (reference sequence). CDR3 in amino acids: CASSSTDGSYNEQFF. CDR3 sequence (DNA): TGTGCCAGCAGCTCAACCGACGGCTCCTACAATGAGCAGTTCTTC.

The chain is built from TRBV4-2 and TRBJ2-1, with TRBD2 matching 12 bases. Germline CDR1 is LGHNA and CDR2 is YNFKEQ. The CDR3 is 16 residues long. The V segment lost 4 bases and the J segment 7 bases; nucleotides outside the gene matches: 8. CDR3 sequence: CASSLRLAGDGNEQFF. The CDR3 DNA follows: TGTGCCAGCAGCCTGAGACTAGCGGGAGATGGTAATGAGCAGTTCTTC.

This sequence joins TRBV9 and TRBJ1-2; D possibly corresponds to TRBD1 (5 bases). Germline V gives CDR1 SGDLS, CDR2 YYNGEE. This CDR3 is 14 amino acids long. V lost 1 base and J lost 5, with 12 bases in between. CDR3 bases: TGTGCCAGCAGCGTATCTAGGGACGGATATGGCTACACCTTC. Translated: CASSVSRDGYGYTF.